This T cell receptor beta chain was obtained from a study of shared clonotypes between healthy human individuals. Some clones are missing from TCRdb's copy, which holds only in-frame ones; the method was immunoSEQ multiplex PCR. The table shows about 380,000 clones, with 96% occurring only once. This clonotype originated in a man aged 25 to 40 in good health. Input material: memory CD8+ T cells sorted from blood. Subset indicated: CD45RO+ cells pooled with CCR7-negative TemRA cells.

In DNA form, the CDR3 reads TGTGCCAGAAGCTTGTCCGAGCAGTACTTC. Protein sequence: CARSLSEQYF. The chain links TRBV5-3 to TRBJ2-7; D not resolved. TRBV5-3 is sorted into the ORF group, with uncertain function. The ends were cut back, 1 base at V and 6 bases at J, with 2 bases in the middle. CDR3 length: 10 amino acids.